This TCR beta chain was recorded in a study of blood T cell repertoires in COVID-19. Study-wide background: Sites in the United States, Italy and Spain provided acute and convalescent COVID-19 samples. PBMCs, B-cell-depleted T cells, or T cells provided the cDNA or gDNA that made up the material.

Original processing notes: Counts of nucleated cells, estimated from reference gene primer amplification, were obtained. Clones were read by immunoSEQ multiplex PCR, and TCRdb kept only the in-frame ones, dropping some. The V and J calls and clone size come from that table; D and trimming were worked out from the DNA. This sample has approximately 200,000 clones, with 84% found just once. This CDR3 region has 14 residues. From germline, CDR1 is MNHEY and CDR2 SMNVEV (reference sequence). The J segment lost 5 bases and the V segment lost 8 bases, leaving 4 bases of the junction unmatched. Donors were grouped by their self-reported clinical history.

The sequencing input was PBMCs or T cells enriched from blood (not recorded which). This TCR came from a man aged 35 to 55 who had recovered from COVID-19. J is TRBJ1-5 and V is TRBV27; 12 bases map to TRBD1. The CDR3 DNA reads TGTGCCAGCCGTGGGACAGGGGGCCATCAGCCCCAGCATTTT. Its translation: CASRGTGGHQPQHF.